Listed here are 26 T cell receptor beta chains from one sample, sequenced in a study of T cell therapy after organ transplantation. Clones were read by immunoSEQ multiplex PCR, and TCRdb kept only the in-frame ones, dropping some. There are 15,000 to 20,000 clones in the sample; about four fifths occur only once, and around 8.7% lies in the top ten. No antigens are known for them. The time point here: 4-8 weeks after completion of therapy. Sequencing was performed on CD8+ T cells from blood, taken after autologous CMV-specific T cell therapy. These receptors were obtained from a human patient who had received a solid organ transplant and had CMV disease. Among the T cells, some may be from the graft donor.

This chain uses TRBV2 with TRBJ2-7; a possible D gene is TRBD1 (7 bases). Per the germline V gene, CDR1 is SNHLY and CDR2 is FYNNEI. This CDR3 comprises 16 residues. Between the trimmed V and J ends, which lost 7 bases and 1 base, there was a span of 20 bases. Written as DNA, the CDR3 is TGTGCCAGCACCGACATGGAGGGGACAGCATCCTACGAGCAGTACTTC. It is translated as CASTDMEGTASYEQYF.

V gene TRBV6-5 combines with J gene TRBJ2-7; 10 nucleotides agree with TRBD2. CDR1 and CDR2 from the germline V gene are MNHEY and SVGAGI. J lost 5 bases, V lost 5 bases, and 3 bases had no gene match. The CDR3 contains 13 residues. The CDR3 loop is CASSTSGTNEQYF. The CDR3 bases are TGTGCCAGCAGTACTAGCGGGACCAACGAGCAGTACTTC.

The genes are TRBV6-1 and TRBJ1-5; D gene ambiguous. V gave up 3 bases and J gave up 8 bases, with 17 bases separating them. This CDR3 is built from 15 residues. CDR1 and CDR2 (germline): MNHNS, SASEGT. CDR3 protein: CASSDDSPAGEPQHF. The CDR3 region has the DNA TGTGCCAGCAGTGATGACTCTCCCGCGGGTGAGCCCCAGCATTTT.

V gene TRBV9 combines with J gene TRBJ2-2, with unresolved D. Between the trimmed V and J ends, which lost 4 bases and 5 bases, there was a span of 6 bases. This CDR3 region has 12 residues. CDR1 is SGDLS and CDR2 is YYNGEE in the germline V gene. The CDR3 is CASSPMTGELFF. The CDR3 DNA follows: TGTGCCAGCAGCCCCATGACCGGGGAGCTGTTTTTT.

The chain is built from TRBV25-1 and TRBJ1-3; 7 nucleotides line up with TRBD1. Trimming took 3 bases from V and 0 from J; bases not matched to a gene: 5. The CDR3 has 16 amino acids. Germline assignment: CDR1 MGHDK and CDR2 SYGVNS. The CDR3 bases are TGTGCCAGCAGTGAGGGACAGCCACCCTCTGGAAACACCATATATTTT. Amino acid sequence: CASSEGQPPSGNTIYF.

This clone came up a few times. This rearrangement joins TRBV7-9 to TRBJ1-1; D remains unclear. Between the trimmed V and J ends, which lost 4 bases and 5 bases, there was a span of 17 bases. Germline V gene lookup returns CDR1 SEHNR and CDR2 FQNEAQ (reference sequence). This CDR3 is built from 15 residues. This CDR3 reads CASSSSILGETEAFF. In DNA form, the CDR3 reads TGTGCCAGCAGCTCTTCCATCTTGGGAGAGACTGAAGCTTTCTTT.

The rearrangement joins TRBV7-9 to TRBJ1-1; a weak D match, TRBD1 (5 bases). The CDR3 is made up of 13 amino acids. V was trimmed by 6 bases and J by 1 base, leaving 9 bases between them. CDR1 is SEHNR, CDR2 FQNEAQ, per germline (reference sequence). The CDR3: CASRSTGNTEAFF. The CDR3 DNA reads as TGTGCCAGCAGATCTACAGGGAACACTGAAGCTTTCTTT.

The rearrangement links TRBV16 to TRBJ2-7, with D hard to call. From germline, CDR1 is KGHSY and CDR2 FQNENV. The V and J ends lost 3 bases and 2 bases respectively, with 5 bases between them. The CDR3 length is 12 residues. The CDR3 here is CASSHEAYEQYF. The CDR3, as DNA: TGTGCCAGCAGCCACGAGGCCTACGAGCAGTACTTC.

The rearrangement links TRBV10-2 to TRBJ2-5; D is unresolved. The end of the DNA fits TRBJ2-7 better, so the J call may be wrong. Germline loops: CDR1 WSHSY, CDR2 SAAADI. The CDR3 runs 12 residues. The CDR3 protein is CASSESTYEQYF. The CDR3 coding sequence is TGCGCCAGCAGTGAGTCGACCTACGAGCAGTACTTC.

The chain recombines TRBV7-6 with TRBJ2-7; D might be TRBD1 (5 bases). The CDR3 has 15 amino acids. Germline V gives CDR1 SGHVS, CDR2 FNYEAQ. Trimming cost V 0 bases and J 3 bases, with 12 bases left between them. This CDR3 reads CASSLAVGLGYEQYF. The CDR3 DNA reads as TGTGCCAGCAGCTTAGCGGTGGGGCTCGGCTACGAGCAGTACTTC.

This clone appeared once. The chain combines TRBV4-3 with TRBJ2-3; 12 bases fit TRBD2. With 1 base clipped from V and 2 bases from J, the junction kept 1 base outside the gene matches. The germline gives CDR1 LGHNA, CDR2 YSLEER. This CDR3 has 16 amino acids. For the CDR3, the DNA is TGCGCCAGCAGCCAAGCTAGCGGGGGGGCCACAGATACGCAGTATTTT. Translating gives CASSQASGGATDTQYF.

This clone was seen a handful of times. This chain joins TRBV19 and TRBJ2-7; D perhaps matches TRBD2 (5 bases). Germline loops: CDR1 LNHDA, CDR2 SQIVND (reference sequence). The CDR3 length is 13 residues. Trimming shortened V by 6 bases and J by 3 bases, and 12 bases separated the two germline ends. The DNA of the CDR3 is TGTGCCAGTAGGGATGAGGGCGACTACGAGCAGTACTTC. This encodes CASRDEGDYEQYF. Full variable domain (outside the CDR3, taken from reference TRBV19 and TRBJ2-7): DGGITQSPKYLFRKEGQNVTLSCEQNLNHDAMYWYRQDPGQGLRLIYYSQIVNDFQKGDIAEGYSVSREKKESFPLTVTSAQKNPTAFYLCASRDEGDYEQYFGPGTRLTVT.

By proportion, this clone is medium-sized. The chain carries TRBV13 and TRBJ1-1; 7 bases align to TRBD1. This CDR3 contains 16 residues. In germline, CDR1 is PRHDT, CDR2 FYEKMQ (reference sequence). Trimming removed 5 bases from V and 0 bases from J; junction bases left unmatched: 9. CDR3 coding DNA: TGTGCCAGCAGCCCTCCACAGGGGAGGATGAACACTGAAGCTTTCTTT. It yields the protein CASSPPQGRMNTEAFF. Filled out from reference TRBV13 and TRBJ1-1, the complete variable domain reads AAGVIQSPRHLIKEKRETATLKCYPIPRHDTVYWYQQGPGQDPQFLISFYEKMQSDKGSIPDRFSAQQFSDYHSELNMSSLELGDSALYFCASSPPQGRMNTEAFFGQGTRLTVV.

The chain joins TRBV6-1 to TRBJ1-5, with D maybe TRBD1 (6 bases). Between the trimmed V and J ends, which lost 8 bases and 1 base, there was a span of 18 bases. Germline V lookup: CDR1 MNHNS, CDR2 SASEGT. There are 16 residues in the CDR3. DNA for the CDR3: TGTGCCAGCGGTGTTTCCGGGACACACAGCAATCAGCCCCAGCATTTT. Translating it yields CASGVSGTHSNQPQHF.

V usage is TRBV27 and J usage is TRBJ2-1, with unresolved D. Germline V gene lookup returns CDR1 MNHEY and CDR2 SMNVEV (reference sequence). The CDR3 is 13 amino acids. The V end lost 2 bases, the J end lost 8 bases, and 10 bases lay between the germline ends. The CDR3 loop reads CASSLGHSDEQFF. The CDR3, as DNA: TGTGCCAGCAGTTTAGGTCACTCGGATGAGCAGTTCTTC.

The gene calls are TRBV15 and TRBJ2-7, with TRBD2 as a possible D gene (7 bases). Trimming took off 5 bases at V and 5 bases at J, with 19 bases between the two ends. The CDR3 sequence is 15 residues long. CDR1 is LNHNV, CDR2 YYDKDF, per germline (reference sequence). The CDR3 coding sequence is TGTGCCACCAGCGCGGGGGAGGGGGTCGTCCACGAGCAGTACTTC. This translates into CATSAGEGVVHEQYF.

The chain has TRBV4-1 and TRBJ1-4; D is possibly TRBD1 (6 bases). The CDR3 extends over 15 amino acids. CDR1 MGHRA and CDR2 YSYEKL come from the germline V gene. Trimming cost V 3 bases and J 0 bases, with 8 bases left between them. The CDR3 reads CASSHGQTTNEKLFF. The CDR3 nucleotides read TGCGCCAGCAGCCACGGACAGACAACTAATGAAAAACTGTTTTTT.

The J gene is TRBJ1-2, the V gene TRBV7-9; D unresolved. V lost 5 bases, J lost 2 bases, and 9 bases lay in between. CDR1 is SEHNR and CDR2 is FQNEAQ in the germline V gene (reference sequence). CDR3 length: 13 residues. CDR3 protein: CASSGIKNYGYTF. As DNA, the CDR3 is TGTGCCAGCAGCGGCATAAAGAACTATGGCTACACCTTC.

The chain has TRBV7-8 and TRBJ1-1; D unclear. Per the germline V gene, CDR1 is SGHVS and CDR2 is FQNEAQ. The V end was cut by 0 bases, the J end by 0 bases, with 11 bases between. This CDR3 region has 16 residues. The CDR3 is CASSLAAKSVNTEAFF. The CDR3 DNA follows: TGTGCCAGCAGCTTAGCGGCGAAATCAGTGAACACTGAAGCTTTCTTT. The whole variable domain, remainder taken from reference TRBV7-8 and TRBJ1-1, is GAGVSQSPRYKVAKRGQDVALRCDPISGHVSLFWYQQALGQGPEFLTYFQNEAQLDKSGLPSDRFFAERPEGSVSTLKIQRTQQEDSAVYLCASSLAAKSVNTEAFFGQGTRLTVV.

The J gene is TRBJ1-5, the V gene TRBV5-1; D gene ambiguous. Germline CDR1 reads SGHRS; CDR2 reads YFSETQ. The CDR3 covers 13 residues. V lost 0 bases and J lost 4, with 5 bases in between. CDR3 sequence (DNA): TGCGCCAGCAGCTTGGGTCAAAATCAGCCCCAGCATTTT. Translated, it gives CASSLGQNQPQHF. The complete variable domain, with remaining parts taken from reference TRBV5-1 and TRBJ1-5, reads KAGVTQTPRYLIKTRGQQVTLSCSPISGHRSVSWYQQTPGQGLQFLFEYFSETQRNKGNFPGRFSGRQFSNSRSEMNVSTLELGDSALYLCASSLGQNQPQHFGDGTRLSIL.

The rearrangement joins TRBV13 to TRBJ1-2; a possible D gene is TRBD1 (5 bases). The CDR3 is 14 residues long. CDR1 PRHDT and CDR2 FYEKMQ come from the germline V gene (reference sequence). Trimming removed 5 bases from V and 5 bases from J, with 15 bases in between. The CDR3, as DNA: TGTGCCAGCAGCCAACTCGGGACTCCTTATGGCTACACCTTC. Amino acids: CASSQLGTPYGYTF. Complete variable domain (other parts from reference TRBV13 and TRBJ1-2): AAGVIQSPRHLIKEKRETATLKCYPIPRHDTVYWYQQGPGQDPQFLISFYEKMQSDKGSIPDRFSAQQFSDYHSELNMSSLELGDSALYFCASSQLGTPYGYTFGSGTRLTVV.

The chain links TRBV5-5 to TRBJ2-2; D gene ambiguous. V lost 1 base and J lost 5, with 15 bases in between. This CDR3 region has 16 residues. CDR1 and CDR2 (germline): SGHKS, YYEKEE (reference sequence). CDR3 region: CASSLLPETQTGELFF. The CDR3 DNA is TGTGCCAGCAGCTTGCTCCCTGAGACCCAGACCGGGGAGCTGTTTTTT. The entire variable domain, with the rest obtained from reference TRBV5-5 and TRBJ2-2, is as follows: DAGVTQSPTHLIKTRGQQVTLRCSPISGHKSVSWYQQVLGQGPQFIFQYYEKEERGRGNFPDRFSARQFPNYSSELNVNALLLGDSALYLCASSLLPETQTGELFFGEGSRLTVL.

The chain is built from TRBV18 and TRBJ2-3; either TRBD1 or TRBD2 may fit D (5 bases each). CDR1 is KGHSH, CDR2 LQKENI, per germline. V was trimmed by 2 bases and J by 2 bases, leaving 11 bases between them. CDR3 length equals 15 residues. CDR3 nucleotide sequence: TGTGCCAGCTCACCAGGGGACCGACACACAGATACGCAGTATTTT. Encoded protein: CASSPGDRHTDTQYF.

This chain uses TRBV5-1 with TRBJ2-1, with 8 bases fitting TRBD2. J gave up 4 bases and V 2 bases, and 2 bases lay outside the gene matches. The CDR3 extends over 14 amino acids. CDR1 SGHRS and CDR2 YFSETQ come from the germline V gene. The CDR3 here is CASSFASGYNEQFF. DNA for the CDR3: TGCGCCAGCAGCTTCGCTAGCGGGTACAATGAGCAGTTCTTC. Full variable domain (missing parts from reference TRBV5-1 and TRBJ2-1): KAGVTQTPRYLIKTRGQQVTLSCSPISGHRSVSWYQQTPGQGLQFLFEYFSETQRNKGNFPGRFSGRQFSNSRSEMNVSTLELGDSALYLCASSFASGYNEQFFGPGTRLTVL.

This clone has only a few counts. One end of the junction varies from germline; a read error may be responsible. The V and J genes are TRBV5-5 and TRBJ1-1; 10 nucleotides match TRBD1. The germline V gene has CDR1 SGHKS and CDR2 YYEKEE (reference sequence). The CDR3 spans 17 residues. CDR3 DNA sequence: TGCGCCAGCAGCCCATGGGGGACAGGGGACTTGAACACTGAAGCTTTCTTT. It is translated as CASSPWGTGDLNTEAFF.

The CDR3 DNA follows: TGTGCCAGCAGCGGGAGAGGAGTAAGAAACCACAATGAGCAGTTCTTC. Translating gives CASSGRGVRNHNEQFF. The genes are TRBV14 and TRBJ2-1, with TRBD2 as a possible D gene (5 bases). Germline CDR1 SGHDN, CDR2 FVKESK. The CDR3 is made up of 16 amino acids. Trimming cost V 5 bases and J 5 bases, with 19 bases left between them.